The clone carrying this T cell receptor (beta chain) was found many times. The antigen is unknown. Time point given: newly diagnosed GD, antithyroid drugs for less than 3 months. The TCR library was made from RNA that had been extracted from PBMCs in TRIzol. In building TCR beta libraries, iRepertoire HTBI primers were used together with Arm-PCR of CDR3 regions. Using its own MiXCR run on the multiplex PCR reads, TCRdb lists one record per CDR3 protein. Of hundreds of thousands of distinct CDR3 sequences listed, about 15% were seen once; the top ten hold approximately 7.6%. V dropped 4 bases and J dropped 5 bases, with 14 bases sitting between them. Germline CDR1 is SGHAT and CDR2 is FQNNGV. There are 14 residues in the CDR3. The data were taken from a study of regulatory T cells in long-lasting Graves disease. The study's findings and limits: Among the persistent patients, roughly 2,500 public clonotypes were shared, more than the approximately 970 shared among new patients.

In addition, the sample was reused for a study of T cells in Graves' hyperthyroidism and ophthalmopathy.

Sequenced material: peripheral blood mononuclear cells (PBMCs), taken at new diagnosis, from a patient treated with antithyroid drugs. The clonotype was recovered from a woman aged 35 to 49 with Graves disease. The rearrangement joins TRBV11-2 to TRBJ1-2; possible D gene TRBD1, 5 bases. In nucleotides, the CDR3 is TGTGCCAGCAGCTCACCAGGGCTCCTATATGGCTACACCTTC. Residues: CASSSPGLLYGYTF. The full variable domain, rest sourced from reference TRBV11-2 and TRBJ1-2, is EAGVAQSPRYKIIEKRQSVAFWCNPISGHATLYWYQQILGQGPKLLIQFQNNGVVDDSQLPKDRFSAERLKGVDSTLKIQPAKLEDSAVYLCASSSPGLLYGYTFGSGTRLTVV.